The sequence of this T cell receptor (beta chain) was determined in a study of blood T cell repertoires in COVID-19. Study at large: From T cells, B-cell-depleted T cells, or PBMCs came the material, which was cDNA or gDNA.

Original processing notes: Reference gene primer amplification gave estimated nucleated cell counts. Produced via immunoSEQ multiplex PCR; TCRdb's table is partial and in-frame only. V and J calls and clone size are those listed in that table; D and trimming were worked out from the DNA. The table lists about 140,000 clones, roughly three quarters of them singletons. The CDR3 is 14 residues long. J was trimmed by 5 bases and V by 5 bases; bases with no gene match: 6. The V gene's germline CDR1 is MDHEN and CDR2 SYDVKM. The sequenced sample was peripheral blood. This sequence joins TRBV28 and TRBJ2-7, with 10 bases matching TRBD2. This receptor was taken from a man between 60 and 70 years old with acute or convalescent COVID-19. The DNA for the CDR3 is TGTGCCAGCAGTGGGCTAGCGGGAGTTAACGAGCAGTACTTC. Residues: CASSGLAGVNEQYF.